These 14 T cell receptor beta chains originate from one sample sequenced in a study of CD8+CD57+ T cells in acquired aplastic anemia. CDR3 and TCR beta VDJ profiling relied on genomic DNA as the template. TCRdb redid the calling of the reads with MiXCR, one entry per CDR3 protein. This table holds around 180,000 distinct CDR3 sequences, 60% to 70% found once. The sample consisted of sorted CD4+, CD8+, or CD8+CD57+ T cells (not recorded which) from PBMCs. These receptors were collected from a human donor in good health.

This chain uses TRBV19 with TRBJ2-5; D might be TRBD2 (6 bases). CDR3 size: 14 residues. Trimming stripped 3 bases from V and 3 bases from J, with 11 bases between. Germline assignment: CDR1 LNHDA and CDR2 SQIVND (reference sequence). The CDR3 here is CASSMAGPKETQYF. CDR3 nucleotides: TGTGCCAGTAGTATGGCGGGGCCGAAAGAGACCCAGTACTTC.

The gene calls are TRBV7-3 and TRBJ2-4, with D possibly TRBD2 on 6 matching bases. The ends were cut back, 3 bases at V and 0 bases at J, with 9 bases in the middle. This CDR3 contains 15 residues. Germline V CDR1 and CDR2: SGHTA, FQGTGA. CDR3 amino acids: CASSLRGLAKNIQYF. CDR3 bases: TGTGCCAGCAGCTTGCGGGGACTAGCCAAAAACATTCAGTACTTC.

On this clonotype: One end of the junction is discordant with germline, which a read error may explain. V is TRBV2 and J is TRBJ2-7, with TRBD1 as a possible D gene (6 bases). The CDR3 is 13 amino acids. The germline gives CDR1 SNHLY, CDR2 FYNNEI. The CDR3: CASTTGNSYEQYF. The CDR3 DNA reads TGCGCCAGCACCACAGGGAACTCCTACGAGCAGTACTTC.

The CDR3 here is CASSPTVGEVRVGYNEQFF. The CDR3 coding sequence is TGTGCCAGCAGTCCCACCGTCGGGGAGGTCAGGGTTGGTTACAATGAGCAGTTCTTC. The chain carries TRBV6-5 and TRBJ2-1, with D possibly matching TRBD2 (6 bases). Per the germline V gene, CDR1 is MNHEY and CDR2 is SVGAGI. With 5 bases removed from V and 4 bases from J, the gap between germline ends came to 27 bases. The CDR3 has 19 amino acids.

In its sample, this clonotype was seen many times. This chain connects TRBV6-1 to TRBJ2-5; D tentatively reads TRBD1 or TRBD2 (5 bases each). The CDR3 is 13 residues long. V was shortened by 8 bases and J by 5 bases, with 15 bases between the two germline ends. The germline gives CDR1 MNHNS, CDR2 SASEGT. The CDR3 coding sequence is TGTGCCAGCCGGGACCGGACAACGGAGACCCAGTACTTC. Translation gives CASRDRTTETQYF.

This rearrangement joins TRBV9 to TRBJ1-1, with D perhaps TRBD1 (5 bases). From germline, CDR1 is SGDLS and CDR2 YYNGEE. The CDR3 has 13 residues. V lost 4 bases to trimming and J lost 7 bases, with 14 bases between them. Here the CDR3 DNA reads TGTGCCAGCAGCTTTGCGGGACTAGTTGAAGCTTTCTTT. It yields the protein CASSFAGLVEAFF.

The V and J genes are TRBV7-9 and TRBJ2-3; no reliable D call. The V end was cut by 6 bases, the J end by 1 base, with 20 bases between. Germline CDR1 SEHNR, CDR2 FQNEAQ (reference sequence). CDR3 length: 17 amino acids. The CDR3 protein is CASRSQRPLQGTDTQYF. CDR3 DNA: TGTGCCAGCAGGTCACAGAGACCACTTCAAGGCACAGATACGCAGTATTTT.

The genes are TRBV2 and TRBJ2-1; 11 bases map to TRBD2. With V trimmed by 3 bases and J by 8 bases, 3 bases remained unmatched. Germline CDR1 SNHLY, CDR2 FYNNEI. The CDR3 runs to 14 residues. CDR3 region: CASSETSGTHEQFF. CDR3 nucleotides: TGTGCCAGCAGTGAGACTAGCGGGACCCATGAGCAGTTCTTC. The entire variable domain, with the rest obtained from reference TRBV2 and TRBJ2-1, is as follows: EPEVTQTPSHQVTQMGQEVILRCVPISNHLYFYWYRQILGQKVEFLVSFYNNEISEKSEIFDDQFSVERPDGSNFTLKIRSTKLEDSAMYFCASSETSGTHEQFFGPGTRLTVL.

V is TRBV7-9 and J is TRBJ2-7, with TRBD2 identical over 9 bases. The germline V gene encodes CDR1 SEHNR and CDR2 FQNEAQ (reference sequence). Losses at the gene ends were 3 bases for V and 3 bases for J; bases not matched to a gene: 6. The CDR3 has 15 residues. The CDR3 sequence is CASSFPTSGRYEQYF. Here the CDR3 DNA reads TGTGCCAGCAGCTTCCCCACTAGCGGGCGCTACGAGCAGTACTTC.

The chain has TRBV20-1 and TRBJ2-7, with TRBD2 matching 10 bases. This CDR3 is 18 amino acids long. Per germline, CDR1 DFQATT and CDR2 SNEGSKA (reference sequence). CDR3 DNA sequence: TGCAGCGCTGACTTCCCCAGCACTCTCGCCCTAGCGGGAGACGAGCAGTACTTC. It specifies CSADFPSTLALAGDEQYF.

This clonotype was picked up one time. The V and J genes are TRBV15 and TRBJ2-3, with 9 bases that match TRBD1. Trimming at V came to 3 bases and at J to 7 bases, leaving 8 bases not matched to a gene. This CDR3 comprises 15 residues. From germline, CDR1 is LNHNV and CDR2 YYDKDF (reference sequence). This CDR3 is CATSSSGTGSHTQYF. The CDR3 coding sequence is TGTGCCACCAGCAGCTCCGGGACAGGGTCACATACGCAGTATTTT.

The table lists this clonotype with a few counts. The J gene is TRBJ2-1, the V gene TRBV20-1, with D unclear. With 6 bases removed from V and 9 bases from J, the gap between germline ends came to 12 bases. The length of the CDR3 is 11 residues. Germline V gives CDR1 DFQATT, CDR2 SNEGSKA (reference sequence). CDR3 in DNA: TGCAGTGCAAGAAGCAGCACTGAGCAGTTCTTC. It is translated as CSARSSTEQFF.

CDR3 protein: CATGTSNTGELFF. The DNA for the CDR3 is TGTGCCACCGGGACTTCGAACACCGGGGAGCTGTTTTTT. J is TRBJ2-2 and V is TRBV15, with TRBD2 as a possible D gene (6 bases). CDR1 and CDR2 from the germline V gene are LNHNV and YYDKDF (reference sequence). Trimming removed 8 bases from V and 0 bases from J, with 7 bases in between. CDR3 length equals 13 residues.

The chain employs TRBV24-1 and TRBJ2-5; D remains ambiguous. The CDR3 loop spans 14 amino acids. V gave up 6 bases and J gave up 3 bases, with 13 bases separating them. Per the germline V gene, CDR1 is KGHDR and CDR2 is SFDVKD. CDR3 loop: CATSNVGIEETQYF. CDR3 DNA: TGTGCCACCAGTAATGTGGGAATCGAAGAGACCCAGTACTTC.